This entry lists 15 T cell receptor beta chains sequenced from one sample in a study of breast tumors, draining lymph nodes, adjacent tissues. Breast cancer patients provided tissue from their axillary draining lymph nodes. TCRdb re-called the multiplex PCR reads through MiXCR, storing one row per CDR3 protein. Of some 200,000 distinct CDR3 sequences in the sample, around 29% were seen once. The material sequenced was axillary lymph node tissue. These receptor sequences come from a female donor with breast cancer. Some clones in this sample may be carry-over from other donors' samples.

Comments on this clonotype: A clone one base away is much larger, so this may be a read error. No DNA is shown, since the ends of the CDR3 on it are uncertain; the CDR3 is the one TCRdb lists. This rearrangement joins TRBV20-1 to TRBJ1-2; the listed D gene, TRBD1, was not tested against the DNA. Germline V gives CDR1 DFQATT, CDR2 SNEGSKA (reference sequence). A total of 12 residues make up the CDR3, ends included. CDR3 sequence: CSARDWGDGSAF.

Note on this clonotype: One base away lies a much larger clone, so this may be a sequencing read error. This chain links TRBV27 with TRBJ2-7; 14 bases are a match to TRBD2. The CDR3 runs 17 residues. Per the germline V gene, CDR1 is MNHEY and CDR2 is SMNVEV (reference sequence). V lost 6 bases and J lost 2; bases outside the gene matches: 9. The CDR3 nucleotides read TGTGCCAGCAGGCGGACTAGCGGGAGGTTGAGCCCCTACGAGCAGTACTTC. Its translation is CASRRTSGRLSPYEQYF.

This rearrangement joins TRBV12-3 or TRBV12-4 to TRBJ2-4; 15 bases fit TRBD2. V lost 5 bases to trimming and J lost 6 bases; unmatched junction nucleotides: 8. The CDR3 totals 17 residues. CDR3 in amino acids: CASSEGLAGGHLNIQYF. The CDR3 DNA reads as TGTGCCAGCAGTGAGGGACTAGCGGGAGGACACCTAAACATTCAGTACTTC.

A word on this clonotype: One end of the junction fails to match germline, which may point to a read error. The chain is built from TRBV5-1 and TRBJ2-5; no firm D call. The CDR3 length is 11 residues. Germline CDR1 reads SGHRS; CDR2 reads YFSETQ. The CDR3 reads CASSDQETRYF. DNA of the CDR3: TGCGCCAGCAGCGATCAAGAGACCCGGTACTTC.

The chain carries TRBV7-9 and TRBJ2-1; 8 nucleotides match TRBD1. This CDR3 has 15 amino acids. V dropped 5 bases and J dropped 2; count of bases not matched to a gene: 5. Germline loops: CDR1 SEHNR, CDR2 FQNEAQ (reference sequence). The CDR3 coding sequence is TGTGCCAGCAGCGAACCGGGACAGGCCTACAATGAGCAGTTCTTC. Protein sequence: CASSEPGQAYNEQFF. Looking up the rest from reference TRBV7-9 and TRBJ2-1 gives the full variable domain: DTGVSQNPRHKITKRGQNVTFRCDPISEHNRLYWYRQTLGQGPEFLTYFQNEAQLEKSRLLSDRFSAERPKGSFSTLEIQRTEQGDSAMYLCASSEPGQAYNEQFFGPGTRLTVL.

A word on this clonotype: This may arise from a read error, as a much more abundant clone is one base away. The rearrangement joins TRBV20-1 to TRBJ2-5; the match to TRBD2 covers 9 bases. Germline V CDR1 and CDR2: DFQATT, SNEGSKA (reference sequence). The CDR3 consists of 16 residues. The V gene end was trimmed by 2 bases and the J gene end by 5 bases; junction bases not matched to a gene: 12. Here the CDR3 reads CSARMDGGGDRETQYF. The CDR3 nucleotides read TGCAGTGCTAGAATGGACGGCGGGGGGGATCGGGAGACCCAGTACTTC.

This clonotype was found once. Sequence at one end of the junction differs from germline and may be a read error. CDR3 DNA sequence: TGTGCCAGCAGTTCAAGGGGACATAACTATTGCTACACCTTC. Its protein is CASSSRGHNYCYTF. The chain couples TRBV7-3 to TRBJ1-2; TRBD1 is a possible D gene (6 bases). The germline CDR1 and CDR2 sequences are SGHTA and FQGTGA. This CDR3 is built from 14 residues.

Notes on this clonotype: Just one base apart from a much larger clone, this may be a read error. Since the CDR3 does not end with the conserved phenylalanine or tryptophan, this likely comes from a read error. V usage is TRBV28 and J usage is TRBJ1-3, with D perhaps matching TRBD1 (5 bases). The CDR3 totals 12 residues. V lost 6 bases and J 10 bases, leaving 13 bases between the germline ends. Per the germline V gene, CDR1 is MDHEN and CDR2 is SYDVKM. The CDR3 reads CASSRGKGTIYL. CDR3 in DNA: TGTGCCAGCAGCCGCGGGAAGGGGACCATATATCTT.

This clonotype appeared many times. The chain is built from TRBV10-2 and TRBJ2-7; no clear D. This CDR3 comprises 16 residues. Germline values: CDR1 WSHSY, CDR2 SAAADI. V gave up 3 bases and J gave up 0 bases, with 15 bases separating them. The CDR3 region is CASSEAGPTSSYEQYF. The CDR3 nucleotides are TGCGCCAGCAGTGAAGCCGGGCCCACGAGCTCCTACGAGCAGTACTTC.

This rearrangement joins TRBV29-1 to TRBJ2-7; TRBD2 aligns across 13 bases. The V gene end was trimmed by 8 bases and the J gene end by 0 bases; junction bases not matched to a gene: 4. The CDR3 length is 14 residues. Germline V gene data show CDR1 as SQVTM and CDR2 as ANQGSEA. CDR3 DNA sequence: TGCAGCCCGGGACTAGCGGGGAACTCCTACGAGCAGTACTTC. Translated, it gives CSPGLAGNSYEQYF.

This clonotype showed up just once. This rearrangement joins TRBV5-1 to TRBJ1-3; the D is unclear. Germline V gives CDR1 SGHRS, CDR2 YFSETQ. V was trimmed by 3 bases and J by 1 base, leaving 20 bases between them. The CDR3 has 18 amino acids. DNA for the CDR3: TGCGCCAGCAGCTCCCGAGCCAGGTCTCCTAAATCTGGAAACACCATATATTTT. It is translated as CASSSRARSPKSGNTIYF. Full variable domain (rest looked up from reference TRBV5-1 and TRBJ1-3): KAGVTQTPRYLIKTRGQQVTLSCSPISGHRSVSWYQQTPGQGLQFLFEYFSETQRNKGNFPGRFSGRQFSNSRSEMNVSTLELGDSALYLCASSSRARSPKSGNTIYFGEGSWLTVV.

This clonotype was recorded many times. The chain recombines TRBV24-1 with TRBJ2-7; D possibly corresponds to TRBD1 (6 bases). CDR1 KGHDR and CDR2 SFDVKD come from the germline V gene. Between the trimmed V and J ends, which lost 3 bases and 5 bases, there was a span of 10 bases. The CDR3 spans 13 residues. The CDR3 nucleotides are TGTGCCACCAGTGATCCGGACAGCGACGAGCAGTACTTC. It codes for CATSDPDSDEQYF.

This clonotype was observed at least ten times. V and J are TRBV19 and TRBJ2-5, with 13 nucleotides matching TRBD2. Germline loops: CDR1 LNHDA, CDR2 SQIVND (reference sequence). J was trimmed by 2 bases and V by 3 bases; bases with no gene match: 6. The CDR3 consists of 17 residues. CDR3 amino acids: CASSILGLAGYQETQYF. The CDR3 DNA reads TGTGCCAGTAGTATCCTGGGACTAGCGGGATATCAAGAGACCCAGTACTTC.

To note about this clonotype: One end of the junction fails to match germline, which may point to a read error. This chain links TRBV9 with TRBJ1-1, with 7 bases aligning to TRBD1. Per the germline V gene, CDR1 is SGDLS and CDR2 is YYNGEE. The CDR3 is 14 residues long. The DNA for the CDR3 is TGTGCCAGCAGCGTCCAGGGGGGGAACACTGAAACTTTCTTC. It encodes CASSVQGGNTETFF. The variable domain in full, with the rest retrieved from reference TRBV9 and TRBJ1-1, is DSGVTQTPKHLITATGQRVTLRCSPRSGDLSVYWYQQSLDQGLQFLIQYYNGEERAKGNILERFSAQQFPDLHSELNLSSLELGDSALYFCASSVQGGNTETFFGQGTRLTVV.

The chain carries TRBV11-2 and TRBJ1-1, with D perhaps TRBD1 (6 bases). CDR3 length: 18 residues. Trimming took 1 base from V and 1 from J, leaving 19 bases between them. Germline V gene data show CDR1 as SGHAT and CDR2 as FQNNGV. The CDR3 nucleotides read TGTGCCAGCAGCTTAGGGGTCCAGGGGAGAGCATCGAACACTGAAGCTTTCTTT. Translation: CASSLGVQGRASNTEAFF.